The rows below give T cell receptor beta chains drawn from one sample of a study of blood T cell repertoires in COVID-19. Assay used: immunoSEQ multiplex PCR; TCRdb lists only in-frame clones, some missing. The sample lists 140,000 or so clones, around 81% occurring once. The sequencing sample was made of peripheral blood. These receptors all stem from a woman in her 50s with acute or convalescent COVID-19. Both conserved end residues are part of each CDR3. The order of the fields is D gene, V gene, J gene, clone size, CDR3 protein, CDR3 DNA. D genes are given only for firm matches. A clone size is listed for some rows: how often the clone was seen (once, few, many), or a class if it is expanded.

TRBD2	TRBV19	TRBJ2-1	.	CASSISSGGASEQFF	TGTGCCAGTAGTATCTCTAGCGGGGGGGCAAGTGAGCAGTTCTTC
.	TRBV11-1	TRBJ2-5	.	CASSSRGFGTQYF	TGTGCCAGCAGCTCCCGGGGGTTTGGGACCCAGTACTTC
.	TRBV9	TRBJ1-1	.	CATNHYSPNTEAFF	TGTGCCACTAACCATTATAGCCCGAACACTGAAGCTTTCTTT
.	TRBV6-5	TRBJ1-2	.	CASSSYFDSYYGYTF	TGTGCCAGCAGTTCTTATTTTGACAGCTACTATGGCTACACCTTC
.	TRBV7-2	TRBJ2-5	once	CASSPGLETQYF	TGTGCCAGCAGCCCAGGGTTGGAGACCCAGTACTTC
.	TRBV6-5	TRBJ1-2	.	CASSGNRGYTF	TGTGCCAGCAGCGGGAACCGTGGCTACACCTTC
TRBD1	TRBV28	TRBJ1-2	.	CASSRDSYGYTF	TGTGCCAGCAGTAGGGACAGCTATGGCTACACCTTC
TRBD2	TRBV6-5	TRBJ2-1	.	CASSYYRGGPYNEQFF	TGTGCCAGCAGTTACTACCGGGGGGGCCCGTACAATGAGCAGTTCTTC
.	TRBV3-1/TRBV3-2	TRBJ2-6	.	CASSQVIGANVLTF	TGTGCCAGCAGCCAAGTAATCGGGGCCAACGTCCTGACTTTC
.	TRBV19	TRBJ1-1	.	CASSSVVRAEAFF	TGTGCCAGTAGTAGTGTAGTTCGAGCTGAAGCTTTCTTT